These T cell receptor beta chains were read from a single sample in a study of shared clonotypes between healthy human individuals. The assay was immunoSEQ multiplex PCR, and TCRdb's table has in-frame clones only and misses some. The sample gives around 2,100,000 clones, around 96% of which show up once; around 1% is in the top ten. Sequences were obtained from naive CD8+ T cells sorted from blood. All receptors derive from a man between 18 and 29 years old in good health. Each CDR3 is given with its conserved first and last residue. The D gene is left open where the match is weak. The size entry is marked missing in some rows and otherwise reads once, few, many or a size class.

CDR3,DNA,V,J,size,D
CASSVVGGTTEAFF,TGTGCCAGCAGTGTAGTGGGAGGGACCACTGAAGCTTTCTTT,TRBV5-6,TRBJ1-1,NA,NA
CASSLGQGYEQYF,TGTGCCAGCAGCTTAGGACAGGGGTACGAGCAGTACTTC,TRBV13,TRBJ2-7,NA,TRBD1
CASSLDGQYYEQYF,TGTGCCAGCAGCTTGGATGGACAGTACTACGAGCAGTACTTC,TRBV7-9,TRBJ2-7,NA,NA
CASSPRGQPQHF,TGTGCCAGCAGTCCTCGGGGTCAGCCCCAGCATTTT,TRBV27,TRBJ1-5,few,NA
CASSASSPSPLNSPLHF,TGTGCCAGCAGCGCCTCTAGTCCGTCCCCTCTCAATTCACCCCTCCACTTT,TRBV28,TRBJ1-6,once,NA
CASSYPGGTEAFF,TGTGCCAGCAGCTACCCAGGGGGCACTGAAGCTTTCTTT,TRBV7-9,TRBJ1-1,NA,TRBD1
CTIYFTVLEQFF,TGCACCATTTATTTTACGGTTCTAGAGCAGTTCTTC,TRBV1,TRBJ2-1,NA,NA
CASSEVRAVNYGYTF,TGTGCCAGCAGTGAAGTCAGGGCTGTGAACTATGGCTACACCTTC,TRBV6-1,TRBJ1-2,NA,NA
CASSSNPGTGGEGGELFF,TGTGCCAGCAGCTCCAACCCCGGGACAGGGGGCGAAGGTGGGGAGCTGTTTTTT,TRBV7-6,TRBJ2-2,NA,TRBD1
CASRETATTDTQYF,TGTGCCAGCAGAGAGACGGCCACCACAGATACGCAGTATTTT,TRBV2,TRBJ2-3,NA,NA
CASSLSLAGGVYNEQFF,TGTGCCAGCAGTTTATCGCTAGCGGGGGGTGTCTACAATGAGCAGTTCTTC,TRBV27,TRBJ2-1,NA,TRBD2
CASRAGVGHQPQHF,TGTGCCAGCAGGGCGGGAGTTGGCCATCAGCCCCAGCATTTT,TRBV27,TRBJ1-5,NA,NA
CASSFGGAQETQYF,TGTGCCAGCAGTTTCGGGGGGGCGCAAGAGACCCAGTACTTC,TRBV27,TRBJ2-5,NA,TRBD2
CASTGTQAYNEQFF,TGTGCCAGCACCGGGACTCAAGCCTACAATGAGCAGTTCTTC,TRBV5-4,TRBJ2-1,NA,NA
CASSPPGVNYGYTF,TGTGCCAGCTCACCACCAGGGGTTAACTATGGCTACACCTTC,TRBV18,TRBJ1-2,NA,NA